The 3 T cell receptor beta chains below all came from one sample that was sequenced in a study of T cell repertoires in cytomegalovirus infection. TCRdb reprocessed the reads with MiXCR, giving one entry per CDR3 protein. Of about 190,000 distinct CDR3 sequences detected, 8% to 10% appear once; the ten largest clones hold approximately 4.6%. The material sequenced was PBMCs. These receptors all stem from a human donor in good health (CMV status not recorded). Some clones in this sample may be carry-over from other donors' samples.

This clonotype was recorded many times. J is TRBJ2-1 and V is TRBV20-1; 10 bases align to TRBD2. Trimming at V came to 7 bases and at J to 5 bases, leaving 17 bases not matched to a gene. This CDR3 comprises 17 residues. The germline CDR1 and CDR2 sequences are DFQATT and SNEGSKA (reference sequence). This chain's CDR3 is CSVTGTSDSPANNEQFF. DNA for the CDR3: TGCAGTGTAACCGGGACTAGCGACAGCCCCGCCAACAATGAGCAGTTCTTC.

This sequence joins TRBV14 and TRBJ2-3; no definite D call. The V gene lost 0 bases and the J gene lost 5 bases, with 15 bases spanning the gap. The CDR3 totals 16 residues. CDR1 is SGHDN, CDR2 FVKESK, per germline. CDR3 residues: CASSQDLPLVGDTQYF. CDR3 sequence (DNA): TGTGCCAGCAGCCAAGATCTTCCTCTAGTTGGAGATACGCAGTATTTT.

The CDR3 nucleotides are TGTGCCAGCAGCTTTCCTGGCGGATCCTACGAGCAGTACTTC. The encoded protein is CASSFPGGSYEQYF. This chain uses TRBV7-9 with TRBJ2-7, with D unclear. This CDR3 is built from 14 residues. Trimming removed 3 bases at V and 1 base at J, with 10 bases between. Germline assignment: CDR1 SEHNR and CDR2 FQNEAQ (reference sequence). Supplemented by reference TRBV7-9 and TRBJ2-7, the full variable domain reads DTGVSQNPRHKITKRGQNVTFRCDPISEHNRLYWYRQTLGQGPEFLTYFQNEAQLEKSRLLSDRFSAERPKGSFSTLEIQRTEQGDSAMYLCASSFPGGSYEQYFGPGTRLTVT.